This T cell receptor (beta chain) was captured by sequencing in a study of a mutant IDH1 vaccine in newly diagnosed glioma. As for the study in general: Treated patients had a mean age of about 44 years and a roughly 60% male, around 40% female split.

Some clones are missing from TCRdb's copy, which holds only in-frame ones; the method was immunoSEQ multiplex PCR. The table lists around 50,000 clones, 70% to 90% of them singletons. CDR3 length equals 13 residues. The V and J ends lost 6 bases and 5 bases respectively, with 11 bases between them. In germline, CDR1 is MRHNA, CDR2 SNTAGT. Study findings and constraints: Induction of immune responses by the vaccine occurred in about 92% of patients. With respect to changes in top peripheral T cell clonotypes, pseudoprogression seemed unrelated.

This clone showed up just a few times. The antigen is unknown. Time point meaning: baseline, week 1 (first vaccination visit). Regarding treatment: pre-vaccination baseline after standard-of-care therapy. The donors had new WHO grade 3 or 4 astrocytomas; these were IDH1-mutant and ATRX-lost. The TCR was taken from a man aged 40-55 years with glioma. The sample here was PBMCs, taken from a glioma patient treated with radiotherapy, temozolomide or both. The chain links TRBV6-4 to TRBJ1-5; the D gene is possibly TRBD1 (5 bases). The CDR3 loop is CASSGDAHQPQHF. In DNA form, the CDR3 reads TGTGCCAGCAGCGGGGACGCCCATCAGCCCCAGCATTTT.